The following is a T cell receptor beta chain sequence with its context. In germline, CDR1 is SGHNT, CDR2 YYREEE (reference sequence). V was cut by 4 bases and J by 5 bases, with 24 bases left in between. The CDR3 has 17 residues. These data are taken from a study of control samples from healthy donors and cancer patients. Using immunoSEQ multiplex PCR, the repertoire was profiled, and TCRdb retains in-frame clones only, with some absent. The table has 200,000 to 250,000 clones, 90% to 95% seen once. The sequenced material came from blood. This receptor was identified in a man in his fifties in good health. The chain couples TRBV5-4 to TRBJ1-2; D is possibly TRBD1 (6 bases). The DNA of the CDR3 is TGTGCCAGCAGCCCCCGGGAGATGGGGGGCGCACGTTATGGCTACACCTTC. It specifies CASSPREMGGARYGYTF. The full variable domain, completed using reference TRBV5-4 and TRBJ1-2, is ETGVTQSPTHLIKTRGQQVTLRCSSQSGHNTVSWYQQALGQGPQFIFQYYREEENGRGNFPPRFSGLQFPNYSSELNVNALELDDSALYLCASSPREMGGARYGYTFGSGTRLTVV.